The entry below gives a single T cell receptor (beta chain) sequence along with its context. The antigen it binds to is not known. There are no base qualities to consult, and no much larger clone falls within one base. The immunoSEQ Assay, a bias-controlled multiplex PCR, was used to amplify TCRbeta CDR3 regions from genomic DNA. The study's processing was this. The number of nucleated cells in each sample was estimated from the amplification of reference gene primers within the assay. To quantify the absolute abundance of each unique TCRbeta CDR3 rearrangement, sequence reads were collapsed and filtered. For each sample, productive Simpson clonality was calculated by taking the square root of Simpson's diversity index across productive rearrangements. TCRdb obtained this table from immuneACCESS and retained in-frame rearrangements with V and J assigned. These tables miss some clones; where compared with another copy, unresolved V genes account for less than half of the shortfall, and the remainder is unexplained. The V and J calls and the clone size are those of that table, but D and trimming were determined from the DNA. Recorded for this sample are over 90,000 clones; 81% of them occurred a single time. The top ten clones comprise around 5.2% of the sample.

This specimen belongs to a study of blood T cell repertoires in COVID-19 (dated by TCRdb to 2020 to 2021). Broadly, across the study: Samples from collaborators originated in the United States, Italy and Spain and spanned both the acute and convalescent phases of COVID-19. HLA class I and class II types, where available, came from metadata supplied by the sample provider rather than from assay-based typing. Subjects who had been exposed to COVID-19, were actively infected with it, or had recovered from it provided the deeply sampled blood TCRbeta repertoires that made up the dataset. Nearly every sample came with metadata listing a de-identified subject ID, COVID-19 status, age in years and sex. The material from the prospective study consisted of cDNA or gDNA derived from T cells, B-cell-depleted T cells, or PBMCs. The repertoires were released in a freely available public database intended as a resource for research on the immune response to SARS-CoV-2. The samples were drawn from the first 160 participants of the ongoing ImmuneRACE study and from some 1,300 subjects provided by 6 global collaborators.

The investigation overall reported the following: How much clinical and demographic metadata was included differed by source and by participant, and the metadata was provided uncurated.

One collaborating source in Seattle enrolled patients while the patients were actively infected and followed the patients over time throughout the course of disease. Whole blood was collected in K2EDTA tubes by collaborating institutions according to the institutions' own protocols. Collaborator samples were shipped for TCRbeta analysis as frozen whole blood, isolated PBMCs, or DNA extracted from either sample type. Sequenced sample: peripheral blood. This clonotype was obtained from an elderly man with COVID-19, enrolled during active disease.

The CDR3: CASSATGWNTEAFF. The nucleotide sequence reads TGTGCCAGCAGTGCGACAGGGTGGAACACTGAAGCTTTCTTT. This chain is built from TRBV6-4 and TRBJ1-1; 7 central bases correspond to TRBD1. The CDR1 and CDR2 encoded by the germline V gene are MRHNA and SNTAGT. The germline V and J ends show losses of 4 bases and 1 base respectively, and no gene match explains 3 bases of the junction. The CDR3 holds 14 amino acids from the cysteine to the phenylalanine. Of all the DNA, just the CDR3 is kept, 42 bases in frame from base 1.